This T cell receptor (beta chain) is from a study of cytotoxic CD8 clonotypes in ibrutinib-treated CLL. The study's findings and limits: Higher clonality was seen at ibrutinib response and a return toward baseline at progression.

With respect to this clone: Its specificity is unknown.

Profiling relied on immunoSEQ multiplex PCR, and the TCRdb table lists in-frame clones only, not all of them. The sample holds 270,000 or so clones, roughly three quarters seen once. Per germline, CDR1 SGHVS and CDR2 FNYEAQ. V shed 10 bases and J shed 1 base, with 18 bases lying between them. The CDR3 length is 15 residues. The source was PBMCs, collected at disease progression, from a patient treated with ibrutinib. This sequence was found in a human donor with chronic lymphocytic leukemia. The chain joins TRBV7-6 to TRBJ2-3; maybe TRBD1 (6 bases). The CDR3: CATSQGRLGTDTQYF. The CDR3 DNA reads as TGTGCCACCTCCCAGGGGCGTCTGGGCACAGATACGCAGTATTTT.